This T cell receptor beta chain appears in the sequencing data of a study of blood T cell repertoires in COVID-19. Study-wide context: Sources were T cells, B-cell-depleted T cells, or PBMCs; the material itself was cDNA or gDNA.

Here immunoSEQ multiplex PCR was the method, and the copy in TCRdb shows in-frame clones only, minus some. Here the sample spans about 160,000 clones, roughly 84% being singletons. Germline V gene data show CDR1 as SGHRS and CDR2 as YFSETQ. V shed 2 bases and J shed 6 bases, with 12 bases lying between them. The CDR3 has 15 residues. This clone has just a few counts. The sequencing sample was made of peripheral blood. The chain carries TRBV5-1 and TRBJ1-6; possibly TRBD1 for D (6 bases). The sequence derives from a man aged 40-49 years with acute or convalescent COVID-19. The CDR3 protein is CASSFQGPGNSPLHF. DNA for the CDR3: TGCGCCAGCAGCTTCCAGGGGCCGGGTAATTCACCCCTCCACTTT.